This TCR beta chain was identified during a study of T-cell reconstitution after alpha-beta-depleted transplantation in children. Unique molecular identifiers were used in preparing the TCRbeta library. Using its own MiXCR run on the PCR reads, TCRdb lists one record per CDR3 protein. This sample has 500,000 or so distinct CDR3 sequences, with 30% to 35% found just once. Germline lookup yields CDR1 KGHSH and CDR2 LQKENI. This CDR3 comprises 15 residues. V lost 5 bases to trimming and J lost 1 base, with 11 bases between them. The chain links TRBV18 to TRBJ2-2; no clear D. Material: PBMCs from the stem cell graft donor, obtained from the stem cell graft. The source of this sequence is a human donor who donated a stem cell graft to a child with aplastic anemia. The CDR3: CASSTRRGNTGELFF. The CDR3 DNA reads TGTGCCAGCTCAACTCGGCGAGGGAACACCGGGGAGCTGTTTTTT.